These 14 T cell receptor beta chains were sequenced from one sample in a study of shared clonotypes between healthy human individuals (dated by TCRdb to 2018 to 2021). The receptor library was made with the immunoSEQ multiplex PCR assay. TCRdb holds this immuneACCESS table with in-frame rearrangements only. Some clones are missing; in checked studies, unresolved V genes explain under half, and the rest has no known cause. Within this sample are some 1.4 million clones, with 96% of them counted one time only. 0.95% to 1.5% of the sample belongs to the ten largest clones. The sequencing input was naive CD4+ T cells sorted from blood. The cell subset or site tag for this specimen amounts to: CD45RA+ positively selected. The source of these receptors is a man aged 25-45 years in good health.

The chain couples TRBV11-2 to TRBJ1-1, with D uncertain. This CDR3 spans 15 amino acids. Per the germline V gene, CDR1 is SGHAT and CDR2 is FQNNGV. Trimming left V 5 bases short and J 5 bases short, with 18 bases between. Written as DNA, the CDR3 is TGTGCCAGCAGCATTATCCCAGCCGTCCGAACTGAAGCTTTCTTT. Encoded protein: CASSIIPAVRTEAFF.

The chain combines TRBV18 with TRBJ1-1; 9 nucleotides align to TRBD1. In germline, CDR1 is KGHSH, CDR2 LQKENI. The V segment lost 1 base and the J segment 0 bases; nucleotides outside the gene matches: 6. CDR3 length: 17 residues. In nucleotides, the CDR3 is TGTGCCAGCTCACCACTAGCAGGACAGGGGATGAACACTGAAGCTTTCTTT. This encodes CASSPLAGQGMNTEAFF.

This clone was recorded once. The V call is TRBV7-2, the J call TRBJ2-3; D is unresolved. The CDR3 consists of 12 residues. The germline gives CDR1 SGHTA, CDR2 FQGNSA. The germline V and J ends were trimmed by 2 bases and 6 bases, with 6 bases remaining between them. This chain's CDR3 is CASSLMPDTQYF. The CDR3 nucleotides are TGTGCCAGCAGCTTAATGCCGGATACGCAGTATTTT.

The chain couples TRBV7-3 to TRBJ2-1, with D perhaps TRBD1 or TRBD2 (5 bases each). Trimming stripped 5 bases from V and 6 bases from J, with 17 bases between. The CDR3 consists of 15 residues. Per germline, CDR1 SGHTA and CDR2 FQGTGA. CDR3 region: CASSPQAGGGNEQFF. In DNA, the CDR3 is TGTGCCAGCAGCCCCCAGGCGGGTGGGGGCAATGAGCAGTTCTTC.

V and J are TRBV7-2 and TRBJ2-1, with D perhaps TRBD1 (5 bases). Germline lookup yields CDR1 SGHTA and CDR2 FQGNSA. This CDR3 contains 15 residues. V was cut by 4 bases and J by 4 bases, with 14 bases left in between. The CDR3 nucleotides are TGTGCCAGCAGCTCCCGACAGAAGTTTTACAATGAGCAGTTCTTC. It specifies CASSSRQKFYNEQFF.

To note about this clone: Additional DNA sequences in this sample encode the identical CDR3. Here the CDR3 reads CASRRYYEQYF. Written as DNA, the CDR3 is TGTGCCAGCAGGCGGTACTACGAGCAGTACTTC. The V and J genes are TRBV28 and TRBJ2-7; no clear D gene. The CDR3 loop spans 11 amino acids. Per germline, CDR1 MDHEN and CDR2 SYDVKM. V dropped 6 bases and J dropped 3 bases, with 6 bases sitting between them.

In DNA form, the CDR3 reads TGTGCCAGCAGCGCAGGGACTAGCGGGAGCTCGCAGTTCTTC. Residues: CASSAGTSGSSQFF. V and J are TRBV5-5 and TRBJ2-1, with 14 positions matching TRBD2. This CDR3 has 14 residues. Germline CDR1 and CDR2: SGHKS and YYEKEE (reference sequence). The trim removed 4 bases at V and 12 bases at J, leaving 6 bases unmatched. The variable domain in full, with the rest retrieved from reference TRBV5-5 and TRBJ2-1, is DAGVTQSPTHLIKTRGQQVTLRCSPISGHKSVSWYQQVLGQGPQFIFQYYEKEERGRGNFPDRFSARQFPNYSSELNVNALLLGDSALYLCASSAGTSGSSQFFGPGTRLTVL.

This chain's CDR3 is CASSLLTVRDEQYF. The CDR3 coding sequence is TGCGCCAGCAGCTTGTTAACAGTCCGGGACGAGCAGTACTTC. The rearrangement links TRBV5-1 to TRBJ2-7; D gene ambiguous. Deletions cut 1 base from V and 5 bases from J, with 13 bases between. Germline CDR1 is SGHRS and CDR2 is YFSETQ. This CDR3 spans 14 amino acids.

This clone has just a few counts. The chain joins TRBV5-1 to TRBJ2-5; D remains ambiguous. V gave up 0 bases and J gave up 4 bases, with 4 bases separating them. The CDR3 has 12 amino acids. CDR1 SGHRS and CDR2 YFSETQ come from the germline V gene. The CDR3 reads CASSLVPETQYF. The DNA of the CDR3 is TGCGCCAGCAGCTTGGTCCCAGAGACCCAGTACTTC.

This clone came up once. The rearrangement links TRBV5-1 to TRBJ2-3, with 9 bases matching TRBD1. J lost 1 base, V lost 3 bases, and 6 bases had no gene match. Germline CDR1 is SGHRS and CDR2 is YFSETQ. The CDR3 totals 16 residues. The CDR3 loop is CASSSTRTGGTDTQYF. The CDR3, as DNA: TGCGCCAGCAGCTCCACACGGACAGGGGGCACAGATACGCAGTATTTT.

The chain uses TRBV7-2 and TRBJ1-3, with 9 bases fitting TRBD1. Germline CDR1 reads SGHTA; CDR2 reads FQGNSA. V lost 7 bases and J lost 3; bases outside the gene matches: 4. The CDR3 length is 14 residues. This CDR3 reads CASKGTGNGNTIYF. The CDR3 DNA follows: TGTGCCAGCAAAGGGACAGGGAATGGAAACACCATATATTTT.

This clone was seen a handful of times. CDR3 loop: CASSLTDNYGYTF. Here the CDR3 DNA reads TGCGCCAGCAGCTTGACAGATAACTATGGCTACACCTTC. This chain connects TRBV5-1 to TRBJ1-2; no reliable D call. This CDR3 spans 13 amino acids. Trimming stripped 1 base from V and 1 base from J, with 5 bases between. Germline V lookup: CDR1 SGHRS, CDR2 YFSETQ. The full variable domain, rest sourced from reference TRBV5-1 and TRBJ1-2, is KAGVTQTPRYLIKTRGQQVTLSCSPISGHRSVSWYQQTPGQGLQFLFEYFSETQRNKGNFPGRFSGRQFSNSRSEMNVSTLELGDSALYLCASSLTDNYGYTFGSGTRLTVV.

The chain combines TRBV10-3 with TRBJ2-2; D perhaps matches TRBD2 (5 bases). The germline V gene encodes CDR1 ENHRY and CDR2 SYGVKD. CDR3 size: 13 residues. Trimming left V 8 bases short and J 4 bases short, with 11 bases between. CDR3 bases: TGTGCCATCCTCTGGGAGATCACCGGGGAGCTGTTTTTT. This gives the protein CAILWEITGELFF.

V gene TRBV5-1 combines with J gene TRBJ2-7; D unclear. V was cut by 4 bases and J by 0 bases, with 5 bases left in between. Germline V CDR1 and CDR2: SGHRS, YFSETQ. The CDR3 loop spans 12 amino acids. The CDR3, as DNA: TGCGCCAGCAGCGAGGTCTCCTACGAGCAGTACTTC. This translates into CASSEVSYEQYF.